This T cell receptor beta chain came from a study of blood T cell repertoires in COVID-19. Overall study: Acute and convalescent COVID-19 samples came from the United States, Italy and Spain. The cDNA or gDNA used as material had been derived from T cells, B-cell-depleted T cells, or PBMCs.

In the source study's methods: Reference gene primer amplification gave estimated nucleated cell counts. Using immunoSEQ multiplex PCR, the repertoire was profiled, and TCRdb retains in-frame clones only, with some absent. The DNA gave D and trimming, while V, J and clone size come from that table. This table has fewer than 200,000 clones, around 74% appearing once. The CDR3 has 14 amino acids. Trimming stripped 8 bases from V and 4 bases from J, with 14 bases between. Germline values: CDR1 MNHEY, CDR2 SVGAGI. The rearrangement joins TRBV6-5 to TRBJ2-2, with D perhaps TRBD2 (5 bases). The sample taken for sequencing was peripheral blood. The source of this sequence is a man in his 70s with acute or convalescent COVID-19. The CDR3 DNA is TGTGCCAGCGGGGAGCTAGTGCCCACCGGGGAGCTGTTTTTT. It encodes CASGELVPTGELFF.